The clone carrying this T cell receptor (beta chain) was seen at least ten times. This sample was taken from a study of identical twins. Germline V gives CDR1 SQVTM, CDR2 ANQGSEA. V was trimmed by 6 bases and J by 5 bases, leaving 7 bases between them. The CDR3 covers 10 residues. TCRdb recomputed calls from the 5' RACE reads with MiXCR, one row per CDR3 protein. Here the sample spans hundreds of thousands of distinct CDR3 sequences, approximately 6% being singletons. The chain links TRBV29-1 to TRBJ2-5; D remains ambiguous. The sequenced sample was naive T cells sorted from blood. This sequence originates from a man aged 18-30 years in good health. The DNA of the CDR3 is TGCAGCGTCGCGTGGGAGACCCAGTACTTC. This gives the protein CSVAWETQYF.